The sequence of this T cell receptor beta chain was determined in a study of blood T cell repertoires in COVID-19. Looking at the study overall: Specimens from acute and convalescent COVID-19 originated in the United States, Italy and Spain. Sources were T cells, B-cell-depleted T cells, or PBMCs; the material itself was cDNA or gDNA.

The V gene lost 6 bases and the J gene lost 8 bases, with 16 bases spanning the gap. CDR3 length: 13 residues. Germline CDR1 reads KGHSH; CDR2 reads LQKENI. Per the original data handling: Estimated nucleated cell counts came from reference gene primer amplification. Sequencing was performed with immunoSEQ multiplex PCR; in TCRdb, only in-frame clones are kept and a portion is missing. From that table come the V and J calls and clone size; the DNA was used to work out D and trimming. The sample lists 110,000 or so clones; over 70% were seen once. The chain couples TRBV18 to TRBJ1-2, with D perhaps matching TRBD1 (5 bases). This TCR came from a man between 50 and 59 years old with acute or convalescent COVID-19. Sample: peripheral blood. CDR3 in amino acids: CASSQGPLGGYTF. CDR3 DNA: TGTGCCAGCTCGCAGGGCCCCCTCGGGGGCTACACCTTC.